The rows below give T cell receptor beta chains drawn from one sample of a study of human T cells and chemical hapten exposure. TCRdb recomputed calls from the RACE reads with MiXCR, one row per CDR3 protein. The sample comprises tens of thousands of distinct CDR3 sequences, about 8.9% of which are singletons, and approximately 3.9% rests with the top ten. This sample comprised whole blood, obtained in connection with sensitization to the hapten diphenylcyclopropenone (DPC). These TCRs come from a woman aged 40-49 years with alopecia areata. Some clones in this sample may be carry-over from other donors' samples. The CDR3 runs from the conserved cysteine through the conserved F or W. The D gene is left open where the match is weak. Size values are once, few and many counts, or a class for expanded clones, and some rows have none.

CDR3aa,CDR3nt,v_gene,abundance,d_gene,j_gene
CASSPGTSGDTQYF,TGTGCCAGCAGTCCCGGGACTAGCGGGGATACGCAGTATTTT,TRBV6-2/TRBV6-3,few,TRBD2,TRBJ2-3
CASSYAVRQGTEAFF,TGTGCCAGCAGTTACGCCGTAAGACAGGGCACTGAAGCTTTCTTT,TRBV6-2/TRBV6-3,NA,TRBD1,TRBJ1-1
CASRGFQGTGAFF,TGTGCCAGCAGGGGTTTCCAGGGCACAGGAGCTTTCTTT,TRBV2,few,NA,TRBJ1-1
CASSKRRGYSNQPQHF,TGTGCCAGCAGCAAAAGGAGGGGGTATAGCAATCAGCCCCAGCATTTT,TRBV21-1,many,NA,TRBJ1-5
CASSPDRNQPQHF,TGCGCCAGCAGCCCCGACAGAAATCAGCCCCAGCATTTT,TRBV4-1,NA,NA,TRBJ1-5
CASSQVLSERNEQFF,TGCGCCAGCAGCCAGGTTTTATCCGAGCGCAATGAGCAGTTCTTC,TRBV4-3,NA,NA,TRBJ2-1
CASSRTGLGQYF,TGTGCCAGCAGCCGGACAGGGTTGGGGCAGTACTTC,TRBV12-3/TRBV12-4,few,TRBD1,TRBJ2-7
CASSPGGAPHRETQYF,TGTGCCAGCAGCCCGGGGGGGGCGCCCCACAGAGAGACCCAGTACTTC,TRBV7-9,many,TRBD2,TRBJ2-5
CASSFDRGQSFRGQAFF,TGCGCCAGCAGCTTCGACAGGGGGCAAAGCTTTCGGGGTCAAGCTTTCTTT,TRBV5-1,many,TRBD1,TRBJ1-1
CASRSMPGTANYGYTF,TGCGCCAGCAGGTCAATGCCCGGGACGGCGAACTATGGCTACACCTTC,TRBV5-1,many,NA,TRBJ1-2
CASSLARRDRGEAFF,TGTGCCAGCAGCTTAGCCCGTCGGGACAGGGGTGAAGCTTTCTTT,TRBV13,many,TRBD1,TRBJ1-1
CASSSGTAFYGYTF,TGTGCCAGTAGTTCCGGGACAGCCTTCTATGGCTACACCTTC,TRBV19,many,TRBD1,TRBJ1-2
CASSQDSQGIGPQHF,TGCGCCAGCAGCCAAGATAGCCAGGGGATTGGGCCCCAGCATTTT,TRBV4-1,many,NA,TRBJ1-5
CASIDRQGIGTEAFF,TGTGCCAGCATCGATCGACAGGGAATAGGCACTGAAGCTTTCTTT,TRBV12-3/TRBV12-4,few,TRBD1,TRBJ1-1
CSVSHSSHTQYF,TGCAGCGTTTCGCACAGCTCCCATACGCAGTATTTT,TRBV29-1,few,NA,TRBJ2-3
CAIGGPLGTEAFF,TGTGCCATCGGGGGCCCGTTGGGCACTGAAGCTTTCTTT,TRBV10-3,few,NA,TRBJ1-1
CSAEPGGGVSSYEQYF,TGCAGTGCCGAACCGGGCGGGGGCGTGAGCTCCTACGAGCAGTACTTC,TRBV20-1,many,NA,TRBJ2-7
CASSQDIGTGIAQPQHF,TGCGCCAGCAGCCAAGATATCGGGACAGGGATCGCTCAGCCCCAGCATTTT,TRBV4-1,few,TRBD1,TRBJ1-5
CASSARGQGVSEQFF,TGTGCTAGCAGCGCCAGGGGGCAGGGAGTAAGTGAGCAGTTCTTC,TRBV7-7,many,TRBD1,TRBJ2-1
CASSYGGRNTEAFF,TGTGCCAGCAGTTACGGGGGACGGAACACTGAAGCTTTCTTT,TRBV6-2/TRBV6-3,few,NA,TRBJ1-1
CSARQGSNSPLHF,TGCAGTGCTCGACAGGGATCTAATTCACCCCTCCACTTT,TRBV20-1,many,TRBD1,TRBJ1-6
CASTLAGGAYEQYF,TGTGCCAGCACTTTAGCGGGGGGAGCCTACGAGCAGTACTTC,TRBV7-9,few,TRBD2,TRBJ2-7
CASSLQGAETGELFF,TGTGCCAGCAGCTTACAGGGGGCTGAAACCGGGGAGCTGTTTTTT,TRBV7-2,many,TRBD1,TRBJ2-2
CASSLGRAQETQYF,TGTGCCAGCAGCTTAGGGAGGGCACAAGAGACCCAGTACTTC,TRBV7-2,NA,NA,TRBJ2-5
CAGQRGGQDEQFF,TGTGCCGGGCAGCGGGGGGGCCAGGATGAGCAGTTCTTC,TRBV2,few,TRBD2,TRBJ2-1
CASSLALDTEAFF,TGTGCCAGCAGCTTAGCGCTGGACACTGAAGCTTTCTTT,TRBV7-9,NA,NA,TRBJ1-1
CASRAGLGNEQFF,TGTGCCAGTAGGGCGGGATTGGGCAATGAGCAGTTCTTC,TRBV19,few,NA,TRBJ2-1
CASRTVLQPQHF,TGTGCCAGCAGAACAGTGCTCCAGCCCCAGCATTTT,TRBV6-1,many,NA,TRBJ1-5
CASSARSLQREKLFF,TGTGCCAGTAGTGCCCGGTCCCTACAAAGGGAAAAACTGTTTTTT,TRBV19,many,NA,TRBJ1-4
CASSLSFFYEQYF,TGTGCCAGCAGCTTAAGCTTCTTTTACGAGCAGTACTTC,TRBV7-2,many,NA,TRBJ2-7
CASSQEPPDSRTDTQYF,TGCGCCAGCAGCCAAGAACCCCCGGACAGCCGCACAGATACGCAGTATTTT,TRBV4-1,many,NA,TRBJ2-3
CASRGLYGYTF,TGTGCCAGTAGGGGACTCTATGGCTACACCTTC,TRBV19,many,NA,TRBJ1-2
CAIHLGEGTEAFF,TGCGCGATTCATCTCGGGGAGGGCACTGAAGCTTTCTTT,TRBV10-2,NA,NA,TRBJ1-1
CATSPHLGRGSNYGYTF,TGTGCCACCAGTCCCCATTTAGGCAGAGGGTCCAACTATGGCTACACCTTC,TRBV24-1,NA,NA,TRBJ1-2
CASSRVTGGPTEAFF,TGTGCCAGCAGCCGGGTCACAGGGGGCCCCACTGAAGCTTTCTTT,TRBV14,NA,TRBD1,TRBJ1-1
CASSFGGAQETQYF,TGTGCCAGCAGCTTTGGGGGAGCCCAAGAGACCCAGTACTTC,TRBV7-2,few,NA,TRBJ2-5
CASSTTRGPGSPLHF,TGTGCCAGCAGCACTACAAGGGGCCCGGGGTCACCCCTCCACTTT,TRBV5-4,NA,NA,TRBJ1-6
CASSRWASGANVLTF,TGTGCCAGCAGCAGATGGGCATCTGGGGCCAACGTCCTGACTTTC,TRBV5-4,few,NA,TRBJ2-6
CASSPFGGGQPQHF,TGTGCCAGCAGCCCGTTCGGGGGCGGCCAGCCCCAGCATTTT,TRBV7-3,many,NA,TRBJ1-5
CASSWSGGSETQYF,TGTGCCAGCAGCTGGAGCGGGGGGTCGGAGACCCAGTACTTC,TRBV6-2/TRBV6-3,many,TRBD2,TRBJ2-5
CASIRTGALHEQYF,TGTGCCAGCATCAGAACAGGGGCACTCCACGAGCAGTACTTC,TRBV2,once,TRBD1,TRBJ2-7
CASSSRQATHGYTF,TGTGCCAGCAGTTCTCGACAGGCGACCCATGGCTACACCTTC,TRBV7-9,few,NA,TRBJ1-2
CSVGDSYSQAYGYTF,TGCAGCGTTGGGGACTCTTACTCCCAAGCCTATGGCTACACCTTC,TRBV29-1,few,NA,TRBJ1-2
CASSFSGSGSYNEQFF,TGTGCCAGCAGTTTTTCAGGGAGTGGGTCCTACAATGAGCAGTTCTTC,TRBV27,medium-sized,NA,TRBJ2-1
CASSFRTSGGPTLNTQYF,TGTGCCAGCAGCTTTAGGACTAGCGGGGGACCTACCCTGAATACGCAGTATTTT,TRBV7-2,few,TRBD2,TRBJ2-3
CASSPMGGVYGNTIYF,TGTGCCAGCAGCCCCATGGGGGGTGTGTATGGAAACACCATATATTTT,TRBV9,NA,NA,TRBJ1-3
CASSGTGTSGVAKNIQYF,TGCGCCAGCAGCGGGACCGGGACTAGCGGCGTGGCCAAAAACATTCAGTACTTC,TRBV5-1,NA,TRBD2,TRBJ2-4
CASSGLYGYTF,TGTGCCAGTAGTGGCCTCTATGGCTACACCTTC,TRBV19,many,NA,TRBJ1-2
CASSKGLAGGTEQFF,TGTGCCAGCAGCAAGGGACTAGCGGGGGGGACTGAGCAGTTCTTC,TRBV7-9,few,TRBD2,TRBJ2-1
CASSWTFPRPQHF,TGTGCCAGCAGTTGGACCTTCCCTCGGCCCCAGCATTTT,TRBV6-6,NA,NA,TRBJ1-5
CASSRTVVAGANVLTF,TGTGCCAGCAGTCGTACAGTGGTCGCTGGGGCCAACGTCCTGACTTTC,TRBV6-2/TRBV6-3,many,NA,TRBJ2-6
CASSFQGGRAFF,TGTGCCAGCAGCTTCCAGGGCGGTCGGGCTTTCTTT,TRBV6-2/TRBV6-3,many,NA,TRBJ1-1
CASSLSVRETQYF,TGTGCTAGCAGCTTAAGCGTCCGAGAGACCCAGTACTTC,TRBV7-7,NA,NA,TRBJ2-5
CASSSERGISTDTQYF,TGTGCCAGTAGTTCCGAGCGGGGGATAAGCACAGATACGCAGTATTTT,TRBV19,many,TRBD2,TRBJ2-3